What follows describes a single TCR beta chain. It was at deep level that the assay was run. Each unsorted PBMC replicate got 300 ng genomic DNA, tens of thousands of genomes. As processed by the authors: Sequence data from immunoSEQ were junction-only and lacked quality scores; consequently, filtering differed. Generated by immunoSEQ multiplex PCR, the TCRdb table keeps only in-frame clones and is missing some. The V and J calls and clone size are taken from that table; D and trimming were inferred from the DNA. Among approximately 500,000 clones listed, almost 80% were seen once. The sample belongs to a study of shared clonotypes between healthy human individuals. The CDR3 covers 14 residues. Unmatched junction bases numbered 3, after V lost 2 bases and J lost 3 bases. Healthy and HIV-negative, the adult donors had no recent acute infections or vaccinations.

The TCR comes from a woman aged 35 to 49 in good health. Some clones in this sample may be carry-over from other donors' samples. The J gene is TRBJ2-7, the V gene TRBV23-1, with 8 bases that match TRBD1. TRBV23-1 carries the ORF label, with uncertain function. The sample taken for sequencing was PBMCs. This chain's CDR3 is CASSQRQGNYEQYF. CDR3 DNA: TGCGCCAGCAGTCAACGACAGGGGAACTACGAGCAGTACTTC.